The 18 T cell receptor beta chains given below trace back to one sample, sequenced in a study of neurological immune-mediated disorders (dated by TCRdb to between 2019 and 2020). Library preparation used 5' RACE. For sequencing, an Illumina HiSeq 2500 was employed. TCRdb reprocessing: public reads trimmed at Q25 with fastp, clones called with MiXCR, in-frame beta chains kept. Rows with one shared CDR3 protein collapse into an entry with the most common genes and DNA. The sample contains 40,000 to 50,000 distinct CDR3 sequences, 2% to 2.5% of them found a single time. The top ten constitute 12% of the sample. Input material: PBMCs. The source of these receptors is a man aged 30 to 45 with multiple sclerosis.

The rearrangement uses TRBV14 and TRBJ2-7; D remains unclear. V lost 0 bases to trimming and J lost 0 bases, with 3 bases between them. The germline V gene has CDR1 SGHDN and CDR2 FVKESK. CDR3 length equals 13 residues. CDR3 region: CASSQDPSYEQYF. As DNA, the CDR3 is TGTGCCAGCAGCCAAGATCCCTCCTACGAGCAGTACTTC.

The rearrangement joins TRBV9 to TRBJ2-7; 9 bases align to TRBD1. The CDR3 extends over 15 amino acids. J lost 1 base, V lost 3 bases, and 5 bases had no gene match. Per the germline V gene, CDR1 is SGDLS and CDR2 is YYNGEE. The CDR3 is CASSASGTGSYEQYF. DNA for the CDR3: TGTGCCAGCAGCGCTTCCGGGACAGGGTCCTACGAGCAGTACTTC.

This clonotype was seen ten or more times. The chain couples TRBV7-8 to TRBJ2-3; D gene uncertain. Per the germline V gene, CDR1 is SGHVS and CDR2 is FQNEAQ. The CDR3 has 13 residues. V dropped 5 bases and J dropped 0 bases, with 6 bases sitting between them. DNA of the CDR3: TGTGCCAGCAGCCTCGGAAGCACAGATACGCAGTATTTT. This sequence encodes CASSLGSTDTQYF.

This clonotype was detected many times. The V call is TRBV5-1, the J call TRBJ1-1, with D possibly being TRBD1 (6 bases). The CDR3 runs to 15 residues. Germline V gene lookup returns CDR1 SGHRS and CDR2 YFSETQ. The V and J ends lost 2 bases and 3 bases respectively, with 14 bases between them. CDR3 in amino acids: CASSFLQGVDTEAFF. The CDR3 region has the DNA TGCGCCAGCAGCTTCTTACAGGGCGTTGACACTGAAGCTTTCTTT.

This clonotype was seen many times. This chain uses TRBV5-1 with TRBJ2-7; TRBD1 agrees at 8 bases. Germline CDR1 SGHRS, CDR2 YFSETQ. The CDR3 totals 18 residues. V trimming: 1 base; J trimming: 2 bases; junction bases outside the gene matches: 14. The CDR3 DNA is TGCGCCAGCAGCTTGCCTCGCCCCCGACAGGGGTTGACCTACGAGCAGTACTTC. This translates into CASSLPRPRQGLTYEQYF.

This clonotype was counted ten times or more. The genes are TRBV28 and TRBJ2-7; TRBD1 might be the D (6 bases). The germline gives CDR1 MDHEN, CDR2 SYDVKM. The CDR3 runs 15 residues. The V end was cut by 5 bases, the J end by 6 bases, with 20 bases between. The CDR3 nucleotides read TGTGCCAGCAGTAGACGACAGGACCCCCGCGGCGAGCAGTACTTC. Translation: CASSRRQDPRGEQYF.

The chain recombines TRBV6-4 with TRBJ2-1; 13 bases align to TRBD2. Germline loops: CDR1 MRHNA, CDR2 SNTAGT. This CDR3 contains 16 residues. Trimming cost V 5 bases and J 8 bases; bases outside gene matches: 9. CDR3 bases: TGTGCCAGCAGTACCGCCGGGACTAGCGGGGAGGATGAGCAGTTCTTC. Translated: CASSTAGTSGEDEQFF.

This clonotype was recorded many times. The chain has TRBV20-1 and TRBJ2-2; 9 bases match TRBD2. Per the germline V gene, CDR1 is DFQATT and CDR2 is SNEGSKA (reference sequence). The length of the CDR3 is 14 residues. V shed 3 bases and J 7 bases; nucleotides not matched to a gene: 6. CDR3 bases: TGCAGTGCTAGGAAAGAGCGGGGGGTCGGGGAGCTGTTTTTT. Its protein is CSARKERGVGELFF.

This clonotype was counted ten times or more. The chain couples TRBV12-3 or TRBV12-4 to TRBJ2-5, with 9 bases fitting TRBD1. The CDR3 length is 14 residues. V gave up 3 bases and J gave up 5 bases; unmatched junction bases: 4. The CDR3 nucleotides are TGTGCCAGCAGTTTCCGGGACAGGGTGGAGACCCAGTACTTC. It translates to CASSFRDRVETQYF.

This clonotype has at least ten counts. The chain employs TRBV9 and TRBJ1-2; D is ambiguous. The CDR3 length is 15 residues. Germline CDR1 is SGDLS and CDR2 is YYNGEE. Trimming cost V 0 bases and J 6 bases, with 15 bases left between them. The CDR3 DNA is TGTGCCAGCAGCGTAGGCGGCAAAACGGGCAATGGCTACACCTTC. This translates into CASSVGGKTGNGYTF.

This clonotype has ten or more counts. For the CDR3, the DNA is TGCAGCGTTGGAAGCGGGGGGCTGTCTAATGAAAAACTGTTTTTT. It encodes CSVGSGGLSNEKLFF. The rearrangement joins TRBV29-1 to TRBJ1-4, with a possible D match to TRBD1 (6 bases). The CDR3 has 15 amino acids. Trimming shortened V by 4 bases and J by 3 bases, and 15 bases separated the two germline ends. Germline CDR1 is SQVTM and CDR2 is ANQGSEA. Full variable domain (outside the CDR3, taken from reference TRBV29-1 and TRBJ1-4): SAVISQKPSRDICQRGTSLTIQCQVDSQVTMMFWYRQQPGQSLTLIATANQGSEATYESGFVIDKFPISRPNLTFSTLTVSNMSPEDSSIYLCSVGSGGLSNEKLFFGSGTQLSVL.

This clonotype has at least ten counts. This chain links TRBV12-3 or TRBV12-4 with TRBJ1-6; D uncertain. The CDR3 is 16 residues long. Deletions cut 3 bases from V and 5 bases from J, with 14 bases between. Written as DNA, the CDR3 is TGTGCCAGCAGTTTTGGCAGCCTGTCGAATAATTCACCCCTCCACTTT. Amino acids: CASSFGSLSNNSPLHF.

The chain joins TRBV6-6 to TRBJ1-2; maybe TRBD1 (6 bases). V was cut by 5 bases and J by 1 base, with 17 bases left in between. Germline loops: CDR1 MNHNY, CDR2 SVGAGI (reference sequence). The CDR3 runs to 16 residues. The CDR3, as DNA: TGTGCCAGCAGTACGGGTAGGGGGAGGAGTAACTATGGCTACACCTTC. It specifies CASSTGRGRSNYGYTF.

This clonotype was detected ten times or more. The V and J genes are TRBV5-1 and TRBJ2-1, with 13 positions matching TRBD2. The J segment lost 3 bases and the V segment lost 4 bases, leaving 7 bases of the junction unmatched. The CDR3 runs to 17 residues. The V gene's germline CDR1 is SGHRS and CDR2 YFSETQ. CDR3 residues: CASSPGLAGVDYNEQFF. In nucleotides, the CDR3 is TGCGCCAGCAGCCCCGGACTAGCGGGAGTAGACTACAATGAGCAGTTCTTC.

This clonotype was picked up many times. The chain uses TRBV4-3 and TRBJ2-2, with no clear D. The germline gives CDR1 LGHNA, CDR2 YSLEER. The CDR3 has 15 amino acids. Deletions cut 1 base from V and 3 bases from J, with 9 bases between. The CDR3 nucleotides read TGCGCCAGCAGCCAAGGGGAAAGGCACACCGGGGAGCTGTTTTTT. Its translation is CASSQGERHTGELFF.

This clonotype was detected ten times or more. This chain joins TRBV7-9 and TRBJ2-7, with unresolved D. V was pared by 1 base and J by 4 bases, with 2 bases between. CDR1 and CDR2 from the germline V gene are SEHNR and FQNEAQ (reference sequence). The length of the CDR3 is 11 residues. The CDR3 region has the DNA TGTGCCAGCAGCTTAGATTACGAGCAGTACTTC. This sequence encodes CASSLDYEQYF.

This clonotype has ten or more counts. CDR3 in amino acids: CASKDAPGAKNIQYF. The CDR3 bases are TGCGCCAGCAAGGACGCCCCGGGGGCCAAAAACATTCAGTACTTC. V is TRBV5-1 and J is TRBJ2-4; D might be TRBD2 (5 bases). Germline V gives CDR1 SGHRS, CDR2 YFSETQ. Deletions cut 6 bases from V and 1 base from J, with 14 bases between. The length of the CDR3 is 15 residues.

This clonotype has a count of ten or more. V is TRBV12-3 or TRBV12-4 and J is TRBJ2-3, with TRBD2 matching 14 bases. After removal of 6 bases from V and 2 bases from J, the junction contained 7 bases not matched to a gene. The CDR3 is made up of 17 amino acids. CDR3 nucleotide sequence: TGTGCCAGCAGCCCCTCGGGACTAGCGGGGGACACAGATACGCAGTATTTT. Protein product: CASSPSGLAGDTDTQYF.